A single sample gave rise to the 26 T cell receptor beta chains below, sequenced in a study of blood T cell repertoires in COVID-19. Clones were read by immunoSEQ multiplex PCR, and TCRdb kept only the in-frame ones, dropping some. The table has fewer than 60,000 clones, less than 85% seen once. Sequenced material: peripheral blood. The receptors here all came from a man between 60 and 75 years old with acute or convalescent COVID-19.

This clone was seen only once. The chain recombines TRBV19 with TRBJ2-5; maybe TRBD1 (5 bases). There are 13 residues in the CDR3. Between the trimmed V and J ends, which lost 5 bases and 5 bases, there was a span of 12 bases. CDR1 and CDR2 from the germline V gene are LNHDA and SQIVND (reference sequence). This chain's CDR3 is CASSWAGRETQYF. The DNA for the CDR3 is TGTGCCAGTAGTTGGGCAGGGCGGGAGACCCAGTACTTC.

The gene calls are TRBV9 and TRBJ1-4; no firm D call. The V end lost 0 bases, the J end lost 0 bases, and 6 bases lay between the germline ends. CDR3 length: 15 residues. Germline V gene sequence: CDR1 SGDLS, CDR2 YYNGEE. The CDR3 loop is CASSVDETTNEKLFF. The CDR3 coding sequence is TGTGCCAGCAGCGTAGATGAGACAACTAATGAAAAACTGTTTTTT.

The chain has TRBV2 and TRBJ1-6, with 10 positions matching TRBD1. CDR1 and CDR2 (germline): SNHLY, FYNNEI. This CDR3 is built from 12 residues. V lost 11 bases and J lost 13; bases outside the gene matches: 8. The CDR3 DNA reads TGTGCCGTGGGGACAGGGGATACTCCCCTCCACTTT. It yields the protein CAVGTGDTPLHF.

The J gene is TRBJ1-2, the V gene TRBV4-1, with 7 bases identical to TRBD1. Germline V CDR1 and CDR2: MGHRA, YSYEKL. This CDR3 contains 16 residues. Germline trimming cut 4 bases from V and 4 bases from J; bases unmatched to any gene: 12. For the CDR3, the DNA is TGCGCCAGCAGCCCTGCAAACCTGGACAGGTCCTATGGCTACACCTTC. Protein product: CASSPANLDRSYGYTF.

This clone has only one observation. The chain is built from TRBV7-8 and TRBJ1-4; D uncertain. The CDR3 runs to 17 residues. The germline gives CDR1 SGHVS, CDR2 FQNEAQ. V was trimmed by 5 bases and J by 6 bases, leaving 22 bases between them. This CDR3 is CASSPEWGRGFDEKLFF. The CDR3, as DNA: TGTGCCAGCAGCCCAGAGTGGGGTCGAGGGTTCGATGAAAAACTGTTTTTT.

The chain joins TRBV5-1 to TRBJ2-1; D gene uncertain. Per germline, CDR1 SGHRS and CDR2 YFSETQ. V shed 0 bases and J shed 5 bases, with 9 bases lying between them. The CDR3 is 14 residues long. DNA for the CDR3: TGCGCCAGCAGCTTGGGCGAGGCACACAATGAGCAGTTCTTC. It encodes CASSLGEAHNEQFF.

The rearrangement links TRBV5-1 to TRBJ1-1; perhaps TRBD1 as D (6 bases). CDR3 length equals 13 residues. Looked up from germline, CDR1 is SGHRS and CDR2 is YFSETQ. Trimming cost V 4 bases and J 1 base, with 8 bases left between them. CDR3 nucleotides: TGCGCCAGCAGCAAACAGGGGAACACTGAAGCTTTCTTT. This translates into CASSKQGNTEAFF.

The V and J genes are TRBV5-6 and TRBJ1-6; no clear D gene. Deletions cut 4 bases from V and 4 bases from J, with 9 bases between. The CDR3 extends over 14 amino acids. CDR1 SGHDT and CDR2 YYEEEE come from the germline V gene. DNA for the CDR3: TGTGCCAGCAGCCAAGATGCGTATAATTCACCCCTCCACTTT. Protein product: CASSQDAYNSPLHF.

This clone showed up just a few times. The CDR3 sequence: CASSSGITDTGELFF. The CDR3 DNA reads as TGTGCCAGCAGTTCCGGGATAACCGACACCGGGGAGCTGTTTTTT. The rearrangement links TRBV2 to TRBJ2-2; D perhaps matches TRBD2 (5 bases). Between the trimmed V and J ends, which lost 5 bases and 3 bases, there was a span of 13 bases. The CDR3 loop spans 15 amino acids. Germline CDR1 SNHLY, CDR2 FYNNEI.

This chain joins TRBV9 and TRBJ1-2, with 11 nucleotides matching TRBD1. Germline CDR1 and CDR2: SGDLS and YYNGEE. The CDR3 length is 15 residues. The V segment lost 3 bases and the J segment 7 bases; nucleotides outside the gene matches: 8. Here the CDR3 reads CASSATRTGGSGYTF. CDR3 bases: TGTGCCAGCAGCGCCACCAGGACAGGGGGCAGTGGCTACACCTTC.

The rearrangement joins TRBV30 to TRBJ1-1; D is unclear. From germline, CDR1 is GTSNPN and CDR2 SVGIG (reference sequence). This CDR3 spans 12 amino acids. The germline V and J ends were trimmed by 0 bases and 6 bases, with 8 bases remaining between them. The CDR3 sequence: CAWSVLRAEAFF. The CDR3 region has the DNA TGTGCCTGGAGTGTATTGAGGGCTGAAGCTTTCTTT.

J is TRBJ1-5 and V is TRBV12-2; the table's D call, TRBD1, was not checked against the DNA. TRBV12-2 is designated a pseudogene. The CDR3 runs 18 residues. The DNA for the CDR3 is TGTGCAAGTCGCTCTCCTTATCAGGGGGCATCGTGCAATCAGCCCCAGCATTTT. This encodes CASRSPYQGASCNQPQHF.

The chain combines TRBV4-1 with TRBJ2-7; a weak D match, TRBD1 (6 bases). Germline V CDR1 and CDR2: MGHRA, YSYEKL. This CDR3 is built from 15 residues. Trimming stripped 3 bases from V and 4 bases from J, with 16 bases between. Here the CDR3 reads CASSHPAKGEYEQYF. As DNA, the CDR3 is TGCGCCAGCAGCCACCCTGCCAAGGGGGAGTACGAGCAGTACTTC.

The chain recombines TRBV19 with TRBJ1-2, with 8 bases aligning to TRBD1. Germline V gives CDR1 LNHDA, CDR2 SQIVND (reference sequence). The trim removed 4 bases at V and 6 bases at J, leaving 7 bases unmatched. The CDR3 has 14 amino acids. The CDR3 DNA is TGTGCCAGTAGTAACAACAGGGGGATTGATGGCTACACCTTC. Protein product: CASSNNRGIDGYTF. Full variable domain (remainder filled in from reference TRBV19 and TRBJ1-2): DGGITQSPKYLFRKEGQNVTLSCEQNLNHDAMYWYRQDPGQGLRLIYYSQIVNDFQKGDIAEGYSVSREKKESFPLTVTSAQKNPTAFYLCASSNNRGIDGYTFGSGTRLTVV.

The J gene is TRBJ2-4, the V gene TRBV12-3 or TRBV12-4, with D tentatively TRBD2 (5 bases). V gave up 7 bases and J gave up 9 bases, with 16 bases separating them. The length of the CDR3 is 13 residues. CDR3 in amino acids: CASTADPRGIQYF. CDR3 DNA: TGTGCCAGCACCGCGGACCCCCGGGGCATTCAGTACTTC.

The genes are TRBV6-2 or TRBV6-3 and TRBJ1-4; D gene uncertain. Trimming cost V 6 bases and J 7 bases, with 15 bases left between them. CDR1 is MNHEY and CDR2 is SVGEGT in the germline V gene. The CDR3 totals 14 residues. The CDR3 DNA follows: TGTGCCAGCAGCCCCCTCGGGGAGGGTGAAAAACTGTTTTTT. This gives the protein CASSPLGEGEKLFF.

For the CDR3, the DNA is TGTGCCAGCAGTGAACCAGGGATTACTGAAGCTTTCTTT. Translated, it gives CASSEPGITEAFF. The chain uses TRBV25-1 and TRBJ1-1; D is possibly TRBD1 (5 bases). The V and J ends lost 2 bases and 5 bases respectively, with 9 bases between them. CDR3 size: 13 residues. Germline V CDR1 and CDR2: MGHDK, SYGVNS.

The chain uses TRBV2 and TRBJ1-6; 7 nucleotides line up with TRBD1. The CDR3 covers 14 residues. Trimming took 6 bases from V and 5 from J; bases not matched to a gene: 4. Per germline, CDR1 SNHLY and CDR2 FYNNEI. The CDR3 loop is CASRPGTDNSPLHF. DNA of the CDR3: TGTGCCAGCAGACCCGGGACAGATAATTCACCCCTCCACTTT.

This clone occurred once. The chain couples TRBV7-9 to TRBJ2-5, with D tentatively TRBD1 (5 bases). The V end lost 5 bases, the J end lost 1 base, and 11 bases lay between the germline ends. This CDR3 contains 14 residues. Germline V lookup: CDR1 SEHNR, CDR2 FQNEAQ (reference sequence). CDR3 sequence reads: CASSLDSLQETQYF. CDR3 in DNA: TGTGCCAGCAGCCTCGACAGTCTCCAAGAGACCCAGTACTTC.

In DNA form, the CDR3 reads TGTGCCAGCAGCATAGGGCTAGCGTACGCAGATACGCAGTATTTT. Translating it yields CASSIGLAYADTQYF. J is TRBJ2-3 and V is TRBV7-2; tentative D call: TRBD2 (6 bases). The CDR3 extends over 15 amino acids. V lost 5 bases and J lost 4, with 16 bases in between. Germline CDR1 and CDR2: SGHTA and FQGNSA.

The CDR3 DNA follows: TGTGCCAGCAGTGAGATACAGCCTGGTCAGCCCCAGCATTTT. Translated, it gives CASSEIQPGQPQHF. The chain couples TRBV2 to TRBJ1-5; D gene uncertain. Germline V gives CDR1 SNHLY, CDR2 FYNNEI. Trimming took 3 bases from V and 6 from J, leaving 12 bases between them. CDR3 size: 14 residues.

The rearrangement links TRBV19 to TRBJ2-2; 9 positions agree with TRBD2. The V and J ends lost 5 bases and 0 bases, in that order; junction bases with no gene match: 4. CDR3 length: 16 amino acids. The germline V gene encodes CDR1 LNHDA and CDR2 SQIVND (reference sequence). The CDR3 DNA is TGTGCCAGTAGTTACCCTAGCGGGGCGAACACCGGGGAGCTGTTTTTT. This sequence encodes CASSYPSGANTGELFF.

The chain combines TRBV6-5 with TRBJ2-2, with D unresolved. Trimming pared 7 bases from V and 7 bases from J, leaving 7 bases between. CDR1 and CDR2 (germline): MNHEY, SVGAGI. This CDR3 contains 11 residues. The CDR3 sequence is CASKRNGELFF. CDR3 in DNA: TGTGCCAGCAAGAGGAACGGGGAGCTGTTTTTT.

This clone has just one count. The CDR3 DNA sequence: TGTGCCAGCAGTGAAGGTACGGGTGGTGGTACTGAGCAGTTCTTC. Translating it yields CASSEGTGGGTEQFF. The chain carries TRBV2 and TRBJ2-1; no clear D. Germline CDR1 reads SNHLY; CDR2 reads FYNNEI. The V end lost 1 base, the J end lost 9 bases, and 16 bases lay between the germline ends. CDR3 length: 15 amino acids.

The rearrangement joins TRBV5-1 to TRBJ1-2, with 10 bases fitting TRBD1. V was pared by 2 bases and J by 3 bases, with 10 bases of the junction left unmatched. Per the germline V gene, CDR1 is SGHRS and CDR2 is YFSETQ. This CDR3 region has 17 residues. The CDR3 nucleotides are TGCGCCAGCAGCTTACCGAGGACAGGGGGTGAAGACTATGGCTACACCTTC. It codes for CASSLPRTGGEDYGYTF.

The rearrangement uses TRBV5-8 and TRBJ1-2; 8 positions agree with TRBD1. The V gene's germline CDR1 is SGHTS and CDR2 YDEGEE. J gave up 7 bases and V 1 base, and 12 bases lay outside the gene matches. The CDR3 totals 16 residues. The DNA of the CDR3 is TGTGCCAGCAGCTTGTTGGGTCAGGGGGCGGTAGGTGGCTACACCTTC. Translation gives CASSLLGQGAVGGYTF.